The T cell receptor beta chain under discussion was sequenced for a study of OX40 agonist ivuxolimab in advanced cancers. Study information: Previous treatment with anti-PD-1, anti-PD-L1 or anti-CTLA-4 therapy was allowed; 35% to 50% had received some. Among those treated, three patients had partial responses, one with hepatocellular carcinoma and two with cutaneous melanoma.

The CDR3 totals 14 residues. V dropped 5 bases and J dropped 11 bases, with 20 bases sitting between them. From germline, CDR1 is SGHDT and CDR2 YYEEEE. Profiled with immunoSEQ multiplex PCR; TCRdb holds only in-frame clones, not every one. The sample has about 81,000 clones, roughly 91% seen once. Sample: CD4+ or CD8+ T cells sorted from blood, taken in a trial of the OX40 agonist ivuxolimab. V and J are TRBV5-6 and TRBJ1-3; D is perhaps TRBD1 (6 bases). This sequence was found in an adult with an advanced solid tumor such as melanoma, head and neck, liver or kidney cancer. The CDR3 protein is CASRERGRWSPIYF. CDR3 in DNA: TGTGCCAGCAGAGAGAGGGGGAGGTGGTCTCCCATATATTTT. The full variable domain, rest sourced from reference TRBV5-6 and TRBJ1-3, is DAGVTQSPTHLIKTRGQQVTLRCSPKSGHDTVSWYQQALGQGPQFIFQYYEEEERQRGNFPDRFSGHQFPNYSSELNVNALLLGDSALYLCASRERGRWSPIYFGEGSWLTVV.